This T cell receptor beta chain was identified during a study of T-cell memory formation after mild COVID-19. As for the study in general: Clusters were largely donor specific. Study-wide results and caveats: Nothing showed for sure that second-wave clones peaking on day 37 were SARS-CoV-2 specific.

Germline V gene sequence: CDR1 SGHDT, CDR2 YYEEEE. There are 12 residues in the CDR3. V was trimmed by 4 bases and J by 3 bases, leaving 8 bases between them. This clonotype was seen more than once but under ten times. Its antigen is still unknown. One entry per CDR3 protein, called by TCRdb with MiXCR from the 5' RACE reads. The data contain some 130,000 distinct CDR3 sequences, 16% of them seen just once; the ten biggest clones take up more than 11%. The sample consisted of PBMCs or a T cell subset sorted from them (not recorded which). V usage is TRBV5-6 and J usage is TRBJ2-7; D not certain. The source is an adult woman who had mild COVID-19 (a few samples of this study predate the infection). Cell type and time point are not known. CDR3 nucleotide sequence: TGTGCCAGCAGCGCGTACAACTACGAGCAGTACTTC. Translated, it gives CASSAYNYEQYF.